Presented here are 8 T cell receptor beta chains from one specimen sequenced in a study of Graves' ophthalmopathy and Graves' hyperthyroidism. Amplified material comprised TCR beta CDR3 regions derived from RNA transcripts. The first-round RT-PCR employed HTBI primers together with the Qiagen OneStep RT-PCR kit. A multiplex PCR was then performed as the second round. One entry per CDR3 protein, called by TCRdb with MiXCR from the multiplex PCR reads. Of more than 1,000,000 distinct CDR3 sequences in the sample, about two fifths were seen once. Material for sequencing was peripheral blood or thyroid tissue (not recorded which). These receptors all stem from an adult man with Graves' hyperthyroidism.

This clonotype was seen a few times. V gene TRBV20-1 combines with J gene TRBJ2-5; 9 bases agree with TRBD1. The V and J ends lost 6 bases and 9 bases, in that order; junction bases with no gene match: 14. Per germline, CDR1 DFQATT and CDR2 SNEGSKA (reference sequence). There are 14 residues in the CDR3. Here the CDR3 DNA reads TGCAGTGCATCTGGGACAGGGCGGGATCAGCCCCAGTACTTC. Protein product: CSASGTGRDQPQYF.

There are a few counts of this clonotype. The CDR3 spells CASSPGGAFSKTQYF. The DNA for the CDR3 is TGTGCCAGCAGCCCAGGGGGGGCGTTTTCGAAGACCCAGTACTTC. This chain connects TRBV11-2 to TRBJ2-5; D is possibly TRBD1 or TRBD2 (7 bases each). This CDR3 region has 15 residues. CDR1 and CDR2 (germline): SGHAT, FQNNGV. V was pared by 5 bases and J by 6 bases, with 19 bases between.

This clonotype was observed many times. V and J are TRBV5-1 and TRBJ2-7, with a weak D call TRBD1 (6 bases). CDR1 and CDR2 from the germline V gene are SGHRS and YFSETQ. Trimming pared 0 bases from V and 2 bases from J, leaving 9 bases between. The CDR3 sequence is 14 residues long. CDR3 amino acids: CASSLGQVTYEQYF. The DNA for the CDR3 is TGCGCCAGCAGCTTGGGACAGGTCACCTACGAGCAGTACTTC.

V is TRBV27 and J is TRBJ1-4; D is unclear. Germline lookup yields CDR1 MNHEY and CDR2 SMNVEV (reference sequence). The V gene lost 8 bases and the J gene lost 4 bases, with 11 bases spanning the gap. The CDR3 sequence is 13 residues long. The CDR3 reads CASRRAVNEKLFF. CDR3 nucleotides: TGTGCCAGCCGCCGAGCTGTTAATGAAAAACTGTTTTTT. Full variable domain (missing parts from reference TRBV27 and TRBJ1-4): EAQVTQNPRYLITVTGKKLTVTCSQNMNHEYMSWYRQDPGLGLRQIYYSMNVEVTDKGDVPEGYKVSRKEKRNFPLILESPSPNQTSLYFCASRRAVNEKLFFGSGTQLSVL.

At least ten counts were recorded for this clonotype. The CDR3 DNA reads TGCAGTGCTGGGACAGGGCCGATTTCACCCCTCCACTTT. Translating it yields CSAGTGPISPLHF. The V call is TRBV20-1, the J call TRBJ1-6, with 9 bases fitting TRBD1. CDR1 and CDR2 (germline): DFQATT, SNEGSKA (reference sequence). This CDR3 comprises 13 residues. Trimming at V came to 5 bases and at J to 9 bases, leaving 5 bases not matched to a gene.

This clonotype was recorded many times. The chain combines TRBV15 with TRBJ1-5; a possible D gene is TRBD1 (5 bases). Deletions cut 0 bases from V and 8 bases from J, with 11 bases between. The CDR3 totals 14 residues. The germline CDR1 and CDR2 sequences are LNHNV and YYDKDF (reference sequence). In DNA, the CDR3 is TGTGCCACCAGCAGAGAAAGGGGAGGGGAGCCCCAGCATTTT. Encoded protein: CATSRERGGEPQHF.

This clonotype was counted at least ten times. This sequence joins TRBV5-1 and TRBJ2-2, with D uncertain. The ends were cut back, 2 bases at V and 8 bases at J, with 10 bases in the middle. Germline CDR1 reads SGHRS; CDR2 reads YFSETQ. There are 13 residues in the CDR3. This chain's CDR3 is CASSFSQVGELFF. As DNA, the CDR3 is TGCGCCAGCAGCTTCTCGCAGGTTGGGGAGCTGTTTTTT.

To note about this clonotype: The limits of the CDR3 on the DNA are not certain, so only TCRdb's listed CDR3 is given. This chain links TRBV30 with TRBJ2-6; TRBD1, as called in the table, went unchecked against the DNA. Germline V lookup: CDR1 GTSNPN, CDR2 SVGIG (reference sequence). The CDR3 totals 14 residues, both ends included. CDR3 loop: CAWATGSGANVLTF.